Described below is a single T cell receptor (beta chain) sequence and its context. Antigen unknown. As part of sample collection, lesional scalp punch biopsies and peripheral blood were taken from alopecia areata patients. After isolation, RNA underwent reverse transcription to generate cDNA as the sequencing template. Profiling relied on immunoSEQ multiplex PCR, and the TCRdb table lists in-frame clones only, not all of them. Here the sample spans some 130,000 clones, 45% to 50% being singletons. This record belongs to a study of CD8+ T cells in alopecia areata. Points from the study as a whole: In patients, TCRs were shared less clearly than in mice, and HLA may possibly be involved.

The sequencing used CD8+ T cells sorted from blood, collected at week 0. This clonotype was sampled from a human donor with alopecia areata.

The DNA of the CDR3 is TGCAGCGTTGAAGACCCTGGCGGCGGGGAGCTGTTTTTT. Residues: CSVEDPGGGELFF. The V and J genes are TRBV29-1 and TRBJ2-2; no firm D call. Germline V gene sequence: CDR1 SQVTM, CDR2 ANQGSEA. V lost 0 bases and J 7 bases, leaving 9 bases between the germline ends. This CDR3 spans 13 amino acids.